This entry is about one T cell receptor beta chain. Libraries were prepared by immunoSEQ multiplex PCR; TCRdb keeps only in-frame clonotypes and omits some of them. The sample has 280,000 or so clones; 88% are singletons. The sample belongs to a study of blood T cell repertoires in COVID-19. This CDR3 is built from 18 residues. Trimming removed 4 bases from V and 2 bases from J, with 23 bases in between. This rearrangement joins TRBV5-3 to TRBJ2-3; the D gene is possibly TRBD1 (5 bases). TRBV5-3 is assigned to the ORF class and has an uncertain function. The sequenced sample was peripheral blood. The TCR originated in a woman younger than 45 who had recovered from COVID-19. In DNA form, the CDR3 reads TGTGCCAGAAGCACAGGACCAAACATCGTCAATAACACAGATACGCAGTATTTT. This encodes CARSTGPNIVNNTDTQYF.